The table lists the clone carrying this T cell receptor (beta chain) with many counts. Then a second PCR, running about 7 to 11 cycles, was carried out with a sample-barcoded 5' primer and a J-beta primer mix. A template-switch adaptor containing 12 random nucleotides labeled each cDNA molecule. TCRdb itself ran the 5' RACE reads through MiXCR, one entry per CDR3 protein. The sample consists of 700,000 or so distinct CDR3 sequences, 40% to 45% of them appearing once. The data derive from a study of blood T cells in healthy people across ages. Looked up from germline, CDR1 is SQVTM and CDR2 is ANQGSEA. The CDR3 sequence is 14 residues long. Trimming left V 7 bases short and J 4 bases short, with 19 bases between.

This TCR came from a man aged 80 or over in good health. The genes are TRBV29-1 and TRBJ2-5; D tentatively fits TRBD1 or TRBD2 (5 bases each). Sequencing used blood. CDR3 protein: CSAKTGRRGETQYF. CDR3 in DNA: TGCAGCGCTAAAACAGGTCGACGGGGAGAGACCCAGTACTTC.